The TCR beta chain described here comes from a study of cytomegalovirus exposure and HLA in healthy donors. The CDR3 has 13 residues. Trimming shortened V by 3 bases and J by 5 bases, and 8 bases separated the two germline ends. Germline assignment: CDR1 MDHEN and CDR2 SYDVKM. PCR involved 60 Vbeta and 13 Jbeta primers. Clones were sequenced by immunoSEQ multiplex PCR, and TCRdb holds only the in-frame ones, with some missing. Here the sample spans tens of thousands of clones, less than 75% being singletons. The clonotype originates from a man between 25 and 39 years old in good health and CMV-seronegative. The V call is TRBV28, the J call TRBJ2-1; weak D call: TRBD1 (5 bases). Specimen: PBMCs. This CDR3 is CASSLVQDNEQFF. In DNA, the CDR3 is TGTGCCAGCAGTTTGGTACAGGACAATGAGCAGTTCTTC. Combining the CDR3 with reference TRBV28 and TRBJ2-1 gives the whole variable domain DVKVTQSSRYLVKRTGEKVFLECVQDMDHENMFWYRQDPGLGLRLIYFSYDVKMKEKGDIPEGYSVSREKKERFSLILESASTNQTSMYLCASSLVQDNEQFFGPGTRLTVL.